The 12 T cell receptor beta chains listed next were all sequenced from one sample in a study of glioma-infiltrating T cells after dendritic cell vaccination. Clones were sequenced by immunoSEQ multiplex PCR, and TCRdb holds only the in-frame ones, with some missing. Of about 95,000 clones listed, under 90% were seen once; the top ten hold around 2.9%. The sequencing used blood, collected before dendritic cell vaccination. Receptors originate from a human donor with glioblastoma.

The chain has TRBV4-3 and TRBJ2-1, with 9 nucleotides matching TRBD2. Trimming at V came to 4 bases and at J to 8 bases, leaving 9 bases not matched to a gene. The CDR3 is 15 residues long. Germline V gene lookup returns CDR1 LGHNA and CDR2 YSLEER. The CDR3 DNA sequence: TGCGCCAGCAGCCTAAGCGGGAGGAGTTCGGATGAGCAGTTCTTC. Translation: CASSLSGRSSDEQFF.

The chain couples TRBV2 to TRBJ2-1, with D hard to call. Trimming removed 7 bases from V and 10 bases from J, with 11 bases in between. The CDR3 is 11 amino acids. Germline lookup yields CDR1 SNHLY and CDR2 FYNNEI. CDR3: CASTQRSEQFF. CDR3 nucleotide sequence: TGTGCCAGCACCCAGCGCAGCGAGCAGTTCTTC.

The rearrangement links TRBV5-5 to TRBJ2-7, with TRBD1 matching 7 bases. Looked up from germline, CDR1 is SGHKS and CDR2 is YYEKEE (reference sequence). This CDR3 contains 14 residues. The trim removed 4 bases at V and 4 bases at J, leaving 8 bases unmatched. The chain's CDR3 is CASSDDDREYEQYF. The CDR3 DNA reads as TGTGCCAGCAGCGACGACGACAGGGAGTACGAGCAGTACTTC.

The rearrangement links TRBV15 to TRBJ2-1; TRBD2 agrees at 7 bases. Germline-derived CDR1 and CDR2 are LNHNV and YYDKDF (reference sequence). Trimming took 1 base from V and 4 from J; bases not matched to a gene: 13. CDR3 length equals 18 residues. CDR3 coding DNA: TGTGCCACCAGCAGAGGCGAAACAGGACTCGGGGGGTACAATGAGCAGTTCTTC. It is translated as CATSRGETGLGGYNEQFF.

J is TRBJ1-1 and V is TRBV7-8; the D gene is possibly TRBD1 (6 bases). The CDR3 totals 13 residues. The germline V gene has CDR1 SGHVS and CDR2 FQNEAQ. V was trimmed by 4 bases and J by 7 bases, leaving 13 bases between them. CDR3 in amino acids: CASSSGQYSEAFF. The CDR3 DNA sequence: TGTGCCAGCAGCTCCGGACAGTATAGTGAAGCTTTCTTT.

This chain connects TRBV5-4 to TRBJ1-2; D call uncertain. V was pared by 2 bases and J by 12 bases, with 14 bases between. From germline, CDR1 is SGHNT and CDR2 YYREEE (reference sequence). The CDR3 spans 12 residues. The CDR3 nucleotides are TGTGCCAGCAGCTTTTATCAAGCCTCCGACACCTTC. The encoded protein is CASSFYQASDTF.

The chain couples TRBV5-1 to TRBJ2-1, with D possibly matching TRBD1 (6 bases). CDR1 SGHRS and CDR2 YFSETQ come from the germline V gene. The CDR3 extends over 16 amino acids. The V gene lost 0 bases and the J gene lost 5 bases, with 15 bases spanning the gap. In DNA, the CDR3 is TGCGCCAGCAGCTTGGGTCCAGGGGCTAACAACAATGAGCAGTTCTTC. It is translated as CASSLGPGANNNEQFF.

CDR3 DNA: TGTGCCAGCAGTTACTCCATGGGACAGGGCGACTATGGCTACACCTTC. This gives the protein CASSYSMGQGDYGYTF. The rearrangement joins TRBV6-5 to TRBJ1-2, with 9 bases matching TRBD1. CDR1 is MNHEY and CDR2 is SVGAGI in the germline V gene. J was trimmed by 3 bases and V by 0 bases; bases with no gene match: 5. The CDR3 totals 16 residues.

The J gene is TRBJ1-4, the V gene TRBV2; the D is unclear. The V and J ends lost 7 bases and 0 bases respectively, with 9 bases between them. Looked up from germline, CDR1 is SNHLY and CDR2 is FYNNEI. There are 14 residues in the CDR3. CDR3 nucleotide sequence: TGTGCCAGCAAGTTTGAGGCAACTAATGAAAAACTGTTTTTT. Translated: CASKFEATNEKLFF.

This chain joins TRBV2 and TRBJ2-5; perhaps TRBD1 as D (5 bases). V lost 7 bases to trimming and J lost 2 bases, with 17 bases between them. Germline-derived CDR1 and CDR2 are SNHLY and FYNNEI. The CDR3 totals 15 residues. DNA for the CDR3: TGTGCCAGCAACCATCCCAGGGTGAAACAAGAGACCCAGTACTTC. Its protein is CASNHPRVKQETQYF.

J is TRBJ1-4 and V is TRBV5-5; TRBD1 is a possible D gene (5 bases). Germline values: CDR1 SGHKS, CDR2 YYEKEE (reference sequence). The CDR3 spans 16 residues. V lost 4 bases, J lost 1 base, and 14 bases lay in between. CDR3 sequence: CASSPAWGVTNEKLFF. In DNA form, the CDR3 reads TGTGCCAGCAGCCCCGCCTGGGGGGTAACTAATGAAAAACTGTTTTTT. Drawing the rest from reference TRBV5-5 and TRBJ1-4, the complete variable domain is DAGVTQSPTHLIKTRGQQVTLRCSPISGHKSVSWYQQVLGQGPQFIFQYYEKEERGRGNFPDRFSARQFPNYSSELNVNALLLGDSALYLCASSPAWGVTNEKLFFGSGTQLSVL.

J is TRBJ2-5 and V is TRBV5-1; D may be TRBD2 (5 bases). CDR1 SGHRS and CDR2 YFSETQ come from the germline V gene. The CDR3 has 14 amino acids. Trimming took 1 base from V and 5 from J, leaving 12 bases between them. The CDR3 reads CASSLQFKRETQYF. The CDR3 DNA sequence: TGCGCCAGCAGCTTGCAGTTCAAGCGGGAGACCCAGTACTTC.